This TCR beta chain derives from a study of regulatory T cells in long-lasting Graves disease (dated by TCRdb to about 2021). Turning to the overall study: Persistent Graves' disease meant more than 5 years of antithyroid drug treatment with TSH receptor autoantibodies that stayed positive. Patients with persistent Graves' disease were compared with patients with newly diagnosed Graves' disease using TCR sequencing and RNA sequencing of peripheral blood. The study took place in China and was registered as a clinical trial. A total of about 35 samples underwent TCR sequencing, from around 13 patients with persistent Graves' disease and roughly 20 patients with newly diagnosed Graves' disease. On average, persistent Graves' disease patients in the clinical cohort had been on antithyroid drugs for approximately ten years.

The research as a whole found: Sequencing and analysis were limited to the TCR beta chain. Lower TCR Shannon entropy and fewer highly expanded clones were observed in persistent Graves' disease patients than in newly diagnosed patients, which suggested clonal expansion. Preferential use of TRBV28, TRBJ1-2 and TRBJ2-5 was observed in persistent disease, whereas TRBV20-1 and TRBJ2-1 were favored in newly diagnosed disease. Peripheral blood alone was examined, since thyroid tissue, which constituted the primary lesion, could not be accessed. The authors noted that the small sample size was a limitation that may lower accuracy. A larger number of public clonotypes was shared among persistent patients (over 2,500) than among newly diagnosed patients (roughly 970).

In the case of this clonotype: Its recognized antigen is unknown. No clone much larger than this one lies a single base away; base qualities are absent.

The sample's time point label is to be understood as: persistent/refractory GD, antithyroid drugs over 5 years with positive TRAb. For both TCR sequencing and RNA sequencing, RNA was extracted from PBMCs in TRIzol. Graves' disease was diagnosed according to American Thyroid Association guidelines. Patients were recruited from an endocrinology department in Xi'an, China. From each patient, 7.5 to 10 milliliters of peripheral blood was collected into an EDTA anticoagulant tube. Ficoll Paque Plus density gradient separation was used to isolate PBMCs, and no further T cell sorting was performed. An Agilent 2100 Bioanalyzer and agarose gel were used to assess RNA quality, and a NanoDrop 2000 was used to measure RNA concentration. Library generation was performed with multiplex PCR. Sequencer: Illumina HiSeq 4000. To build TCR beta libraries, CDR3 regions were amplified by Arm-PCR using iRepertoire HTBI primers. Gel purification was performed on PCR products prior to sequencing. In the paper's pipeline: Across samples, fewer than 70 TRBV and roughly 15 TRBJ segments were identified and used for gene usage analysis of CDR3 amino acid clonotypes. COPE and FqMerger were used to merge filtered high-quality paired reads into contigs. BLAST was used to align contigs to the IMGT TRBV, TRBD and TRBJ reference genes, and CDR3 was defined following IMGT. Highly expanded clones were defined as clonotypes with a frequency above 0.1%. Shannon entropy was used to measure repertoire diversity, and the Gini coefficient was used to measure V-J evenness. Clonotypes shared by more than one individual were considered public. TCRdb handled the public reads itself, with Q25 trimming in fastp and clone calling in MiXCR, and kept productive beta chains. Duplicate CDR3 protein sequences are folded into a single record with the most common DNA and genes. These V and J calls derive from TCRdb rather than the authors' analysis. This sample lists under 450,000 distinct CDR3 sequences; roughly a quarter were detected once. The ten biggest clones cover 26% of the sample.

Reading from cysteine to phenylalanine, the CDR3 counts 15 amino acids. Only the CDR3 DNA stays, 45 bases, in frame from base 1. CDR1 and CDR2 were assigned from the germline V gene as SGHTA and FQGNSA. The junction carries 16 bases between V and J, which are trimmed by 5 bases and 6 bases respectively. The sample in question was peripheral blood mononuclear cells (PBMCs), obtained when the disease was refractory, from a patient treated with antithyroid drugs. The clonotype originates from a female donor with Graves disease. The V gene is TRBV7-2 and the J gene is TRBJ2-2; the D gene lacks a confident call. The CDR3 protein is CASSPRFSGSGELFF. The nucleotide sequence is TGTGCCAGCAGCCCGCGATTTTCGGGCTCCGGGGAGCTGTTTTTT.